These 13 T cell receptor beta chains originate from one sample sequenced in a study of T cell repertoires in cytomegalovirus infection. TCRdb reprocessed the reads via MiXCR and lists one record per CDR3 protein. The repertoire includes some 700,000 distinct CDR3 sequences, approximately 40% of them detected once, and 2.5% to 3.5% sits in the top ten. Input material: PBMCs. The receptors stem from a human donor in good health (CMV status not recorded). Some clones in this sample may be carry-over from other donors' samples.

The J gene is TRBJ1-5, the V gene TRBV7-9, with a tentative D call TRBD1 (5 bases). CDR1 SEHNR and CDR2 FQNEAQ come from the germline V gene (reference sequence). The CDR3 runs 13 residues. The V end was cut by 5 bases, the J end by 4 bases, with 9 bases between. CDR3 coding DNA: TGTGCCAGCAGCCACGGGGGGAATCAGCCCCAGCATTTT. Translating it yields CASSHGGNQPQHF.

In this sample, this clonotype turned up a few times. The chain couples TRBV5-1 to TRBJ2-1, with D perhaps TRBD1 (6 bases). The V gene's germline CDR1 is SGHRS and CDR2 YFSETQ. The CDR3 is made up of 15 amino acids. Trimming took 2 bases from V and 6 from J, leaving 15 bases between them. Here the CDR3 DNA reads TGCGCCAGCAGCTTCGATGGGGGCCGGGGCAATGAGCAGTTCTTC. It specifies CASSFDGGRGNEQFF.

The table lists this clonotype with a few counts. V gene TRBV20-1 combines with J gene TRBJ2-7; perhaps TRBD2 as D (5 bases). Looked up from germline, CDR1 is DFQATT and CDR2 is SNEGSKA (reference sequence). V lost 0 bases and J 2 bases, leaving 11 bases between the germline ends. The CDR3 consists of 14 residues. The CDR3 sequence is CSARDPSGAYEQYF. The CDR3 region has the DNA TGCAGTGCTAGAGATCCCAGCGGCGCCTACGAGCAGTACTTC.

Turning to this clonotype: The germline gene is not matched at one end of the junction; a read error may be the cause. V usage is TRBV7-8 and J usage is TRBJ1-5; no clear D. The germline gives CDR1 SGHVS, CDR2 FQNEAQ. There are 13 residues in the CDR3. CDR3 sequence: CASSNSFNQPQQF. CDR3 DNA sequence: TGTGCCAGCAGCAACAGTTTTAATCAGCCCCAGCAGTTT.

The chain carries TRBV28 and TRBJ1-1; D might be TRBD1 (6 bases). Germline CDR1 MDHEN, CDR2 SYDVKM. The CDR3 is made up of 18 amino acids. V lost 2 bases to trimming and J lost 1 base, with 20 bases between them. The CDR3 loop reads CASSLPQGWTGTNTEAFF. Written as DNA, the CDR3 is TGTGCCAGCAGTTTACCACAGGGTTGGACGGGAACGAACACTGAAGCTTTCTTT.

This clonotype has a single count. The chain has TRBV29-1 and TRBJ2-3; D ambiguous. The CDR3 consists of 14 residues. Germline CDR1 and CDR2: SQVTM and ANQGSEA. Trimming left V 3 bases short and J 0 bases short, with 10 bases between. Here the CDR3 DNA reads TGCAGCGTTGAGGGCCAAACTAGCACAGATACGCAGTATTTT. It encodes CSVEGQTSTDTQYF.

Remarks on this clonotype: A read error may produce the germline difference seen at one junction end. V and J are TRBV6-7 and TRBJ1-1; 8 positions agree with TRBD1. TRBV6-7 is designated an ORF whose function remains uncertain. The CDR3 covers 16 residues. Written as DNA, the CDR3 is TGTGCCAGCAGTTTAAACCGAGGACAGGGCGGCCCTGAAGCTCTCTTT. This codes for CASSLNRGQGGPEALF.

The table lists this clonotype with many counts. The chain combines TRBV7-8 with TRBJ1-2; possible D gene TRBD1, 5 bases. Germline CDR1 and CDR2: SGHVS and FQNEAQ. The CDR3 contains 16 residues. The ends were cut back, 2 bases at V and 2 bases at J, with 15 bases in the middle. CDR3 sequence reads: CASSLRAGIRNYGYTF. CDR3 coding DNA: TGTGCCAGCAGCTTAAGGGCAGGGATACGAAACTATGGCTACACCTTC.

This clonotype has just a few counts. The V and J genes are TRBV20-1 and TRBJ2-2; no clear D gene. Germline V gene lookup returns CDR1 DFQATT and CDR2 SNEGSKA (reference sequence). This CDR3 has 15 residues. Trimming cost V 6 bases and J 2 bases, with 16 bases left between them. CDR3: CSAPGRARNTGELFF. The CDR3 DNA sequence: TGCAGTGCCCCGGGTCGGGCTAGAAACACCGGGGAGCTGTTTTTT.

A remark on this clonotype: With a much larger clone just one base away, this may be a read error. This CDR3 is missing its conserved last phenylalanine or tryptophan, likely due to a read error. This sequence joins TRBV12-3 or TRBV12-4 and TRBJ2-7; 7 nucleotides agree with TRBD1. The CDR3 length is 15 residues. Trimming cost V 5 bases and J 0 bases; bases outside gene matches: 7. This CDR3 is CASSPLAGGSYEQYL. The CDR3 DNA is TGTGCCAGCAGTCCTCTCGCAGGGGGCTCCTACGAGCAGTACTTA.

The genes are TRBV19 and TRBJ2-2, with D unresolved. The V gene lost 3 bases and the J gene lost 2 bases, with 4 bases spanning the gap. This CDR3 has 13 residues. Germline V gene lookup returns CDR1 LNHDA and CDR2 SQIVND (reference sequence). CDR3 amino acids: CASSMHNTGELFF. The CDR3 nucleotides read TGTGCCAGTAGTATGCACAACACCGGGGAGCTGTTTTTT.

On this clonotype: The junction differs from germline at one of its ends, possibly a read error. The rearrangement uses TRBV27 and TRBJ2-7; TRBD1 matches at 10 bases. The CDR3 loop spans 14 amino acids. Germline CDR1 reads MNHEY; CDR2 reads SMNVEV (reference sequence). The CDR3 protein is CAISFQTGGNEQYF. CDR3 nucleotide sequence: TGTGCCATCAGTTTTCAGACAGGGGGCAACGAGCAGTACTTC.

Only a few counts were recorded for this clonotype. The V gene is TRBV7-8, the J gene TRBJ2-7, with D possibly matching TRBD1 (5 bases). Per germline, CDR1 SGHVS and CDR2 FQNEAQ. CDR3 length: 16 amino acids. V was shortened by 5 bases and J by 3 bases, with 20 bases between the two germline ends. The CDR3 nucleotides read TGTGCCAGCAGCCATTTAGTCAGGACACCACACTACGAGCAGTACTTC. Translation: CASSHLVRTPHYEQYF.